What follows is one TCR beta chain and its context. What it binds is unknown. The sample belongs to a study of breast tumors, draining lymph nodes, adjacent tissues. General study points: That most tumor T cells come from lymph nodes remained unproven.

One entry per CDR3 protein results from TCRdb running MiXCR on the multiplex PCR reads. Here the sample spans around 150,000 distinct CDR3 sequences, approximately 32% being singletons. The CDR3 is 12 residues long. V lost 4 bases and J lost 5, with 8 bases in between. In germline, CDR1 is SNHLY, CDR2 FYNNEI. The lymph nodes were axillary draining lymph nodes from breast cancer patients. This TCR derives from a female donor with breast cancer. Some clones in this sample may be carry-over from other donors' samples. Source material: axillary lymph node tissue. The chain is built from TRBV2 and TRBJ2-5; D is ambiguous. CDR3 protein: CASSGSRETQYF. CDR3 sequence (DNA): TGTGCCAGCAGTGGGAGCAGGGAGACCCAGTACTTC.